This T cell receptor (beta chain) appears in the sequencing data of a study of T cell responses to AZD1222 COVID-19 vaccine. In germline, CDR1 is SNHLY, CDR2 FYNNEI. The CDR3 extends over 13 amino acids. V shed 6 bases and J shed 9 bases, with 15 bases lying between them. On this clone itself: Its antigen is not known.

Sequencing used immunoSEQ multiplex PCR; TCRdb keeps in-frame clones, though not all of them. Counted here are around 120,000 clones, about 90% occurring once; the ten biggest clones make up 13% to 15%. Study-wide findings and caveats: Females made up more of the donors, who were largely white British, and clonal diversity may have come out too low. Nearly half of unique spike-specific TCRs reportedly avoided B.1.351 and B.1.1.7 mutated regions.

The chain recombines TRBV2 with TRBJ1-3, with a possible D match to TRBD1 (5 bases). The sequence came from an adult in good health. Sequenced material: peripheral blood, taken on day 0 of AZD1222 vaccination. The CDR3 loop is CASRQTESITIYF. The CDR3 DNA sequence: TGTGCCAGCAGACAGACAGAAAGTATCACCATATATTTT.